A selection of T cell receptor beta chains follows, all from one sample in a study of circulating tumor DNA in untreated peripheral T-cell lymphoma. Generated by immunoSEQ multiplex PCR, the TCRdb table keeps only in-frame clones and is missing some. Recorded for this sample: approximately 30 clones. Sequencing input: cell-free DNA from blood serum. The origin of the receptors is a human donor with peripheral T-cell lymphoma. CDR3s include the opening cysteine and the closing phenylalanine or tryptophan. The D gene is left open where the match is weak. The size field is filled for only some rows; it gives once, few, many or a size class.

>TRBV10-3|TRBJ2-3|-|-
CATAGGTDTQYF
TGTGCCACAGCTGGGGGCACAGATACGCAGTATTTT
>TRBV2|TRBJ2-7|TRBD2|-
CASKGAGGRSSYEQYF
TGTGCCAGCAAGGGAGCGGGGGGACGTAGCTCCTACGAGCAGTACTTC
>TRBV6-6|TRBJ1-4|TRBD1|once
CAISSGQATNEKLFF
TGTGCCATCTCCTCCGGACAGGCAACTAATGAAAAACTGTTTTTT
>TRBV27|TRBJ2-1|TRBD1|-
CASRDGTGFNGQFF
TGTGCCAGCAGGGATGGGACAGGCTTTAATGGGCAGTTCTTC
>TRBV21-1|TRBJ2-5|-|-
CASRGSLLHFSETQYF
TGTGCCAGCAGGGGCAGCCTGCTACACTTCTCTGAGACCCAGTACTTC
>TRBV7-3|TRBJ1-2|-|-
CASSRTAQGGGYTF
TGTGCCAGCAGCCGCACGGCACAGGGAGGTGGCTACACCTTC
>TRBV25-1|TRBJ2-6|-|few
CASSASATGQSRANVLTF
TGTGCCAGCAGTGCTTCCGCAACTGGACAAAGTCGGGCCAACGTCCTGACTTTC
>TRBV11-2|TRBJ1-6|-|once
CASSQGRDNSPLHF
TGTGCCAGCAGCCAGGGTAGAGATAATTCACCCCTCCACTTT
>TRBV7-6|TRBJ1-5|-|once
CASSLAWGVNQPQHF
TGTGCCAGCAGCTTAGCTTGGGGGGTAAATCAGCCCCAGCATTTT
>TRBV30|TRBJ2-1|TRBD2|-
CAWSSGTAQFF
TGTGCCTGGAGCAGCGGGACGGCTCAGTTCTTC
>TRBV21-1|TRBJ1-6|-|-
CASSMWLATHTNSPLHF
TGTGCCAGCAGTATGTGGTTAGCTACACATACTAATTCACCCCTCCACTTT
>TRBV5-4|TRBJ1-6|-|-
CASSTGSYNSPLHF
TGTGCCAGCAGCACAGGGTCCTATAATTCACCCCTCCACTTT